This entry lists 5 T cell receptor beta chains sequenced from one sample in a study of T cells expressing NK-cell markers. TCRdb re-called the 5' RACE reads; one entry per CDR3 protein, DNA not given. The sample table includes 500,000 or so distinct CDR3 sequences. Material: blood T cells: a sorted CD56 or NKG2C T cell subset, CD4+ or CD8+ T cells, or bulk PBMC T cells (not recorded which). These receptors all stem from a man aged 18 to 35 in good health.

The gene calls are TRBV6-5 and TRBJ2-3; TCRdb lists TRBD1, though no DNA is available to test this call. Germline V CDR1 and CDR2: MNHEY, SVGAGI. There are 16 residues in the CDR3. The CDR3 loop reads CASSYIGGRMADTQYF.

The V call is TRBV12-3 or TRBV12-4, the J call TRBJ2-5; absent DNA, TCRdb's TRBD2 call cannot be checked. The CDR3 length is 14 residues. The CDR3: CASSFTLSRETQYF.

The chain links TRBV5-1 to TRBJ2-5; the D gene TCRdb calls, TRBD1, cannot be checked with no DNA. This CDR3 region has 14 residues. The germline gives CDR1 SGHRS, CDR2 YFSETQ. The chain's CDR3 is CASSLWSQQETQYF.

The CDR3 sequence: CASSSGYGGYNEQFF. The rearrangement joins TRBV12-3 or TRBV12-4 to TRBJ2-1; TCRdb gives TRBD1 as the D gene, but with no DNA this cannot be confirmed. The CDR3 extends over 15 amino acids.

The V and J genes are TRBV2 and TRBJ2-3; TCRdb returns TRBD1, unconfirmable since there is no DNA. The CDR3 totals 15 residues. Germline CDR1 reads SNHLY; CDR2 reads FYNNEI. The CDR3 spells CASSGWTGTTDTQYF.